Listed here are 10 T cell receptor beta chains from one sample, sequenced in a study of regulatory T cells in long-lasting Graves disease. The time point was: newly diagnosed GD, antithyroid drugs for less than 3 months. With RNA extracted from PBMCs as input, the TCR library was made. Arm-PCR of CDR3 regions and iRepertoire HTBI primers were the basis on which TCR beta libraries were built. Each CDR3 protein is one row after TCRdb ran MiXCR on the multiplex PCR reads. The sample records about 460,000 distinct CDR3 sequences, about 15% being singletons. The same sample was also used in a study of T cells in Graves' hyperthyroidism and ophthalmopathy.

Specimen: peripheral blood mononuclear cells (PBMCs), collected at new diagnosis, from a patient treated with antithyroid drugs. These receptors originate from a woman between 50 and 59 years old with Graves disease.

This clonotype has a count of ten or more. The V and J genes are TRBV20-1 and TRBJ2-7; D possibly corresponds to TRBD1 (6 bases). V was shortened by 3 bases and J by 5 bases, with 14 bases between the two germline ends. This CDR3 comprises 13 residues. Germline V gives CDR1 DFQATT, CDR2 SNEGSKA (reference sequence). The CDR3 reads CSASRTGRNEQYF. The CDR3 DNA reads TGCAGTGCTAGTCGTACAGGGAGAAACGAGCAGTACTTC.

This clonotype was detected ten times or more. The chain joins TRBV6-2 or TRBV6-3 to TRBJ2-1; 10 positions match TRBD2. The CDR3 has 17 amino acids. Germline V gives CDR1 MNHEY, CDR2 SVGEGT. V gave up 1 base and J gave up 7 bases; unmatched junction bases: 10. As DNA, the CDR3 is TGTGCCAGCAGTTACTACTATGGCACTAGCGGGAAGAATGAGCAGTTCTTC. Amino acid sequence: CASSYYYGTSGKNEQFF.

Worth noting for this clonotype: A much larger clone lies one base from this, so it may be a read error. This chain links TRBV30 with TRBJ1-1; D gene ambiguous. The CDR3 runs to 13 residues. The germline V gene has CDR1 GTSNPN and CDR2 SVGIG (reference sequence). The CDR3 here is CAWITSSNTGAFF. The DNA of the CDR3 is TGTGCCTGGATCACTTCCTCAAACACTGGAGCTTTCTTT.

This clonotype was seen at least ten times. The CDR3 sequence is CASRVNTNTEAFF. The CDR3 DNA reads TGTGCCAGCAGGGTTAACACGAACACTGAAGCTTTCTTT. The V call is TRBV6-2 or TRBV6-3, the J call TRBJ1-1; no firm D call. The CDR3 runs 13 residues. Trimming removed 6 bases at V and 1 base at J, with 9 bases between. In germline, CDR1 is MNHEY, CDR2 SVGEGT.

This clonotype has a count of ten or more. The chain uses TRBV28 and TRBJ1-5; D is ambiguous. The germline V and J ends were trimmed by 1 base and 7 bases, with 11 bases remaining between them. The CDR3 runs 14 residues. Germline-derived CDR1 and CDR2 are MDHEN and SYDVKM. The CDR3 loop is CASSLLSGLQPQHF. CDR3 nucleotide sequence: TGTGCCAGCAGTTTATTGTCGGGGTTGCAGCCCCAGCATTTT.

V usage is TRBV27 and J usage is TRBJ2-2, with D tentatively TRBD1 (6 bases). The V and J ends lost 5 bases and 4 bases respectively, with 17 bases between them. The CDR3 loop spans 16 amino acids. The germline V gene has CDR1 MNHEY and CDR2 SMNVEV (reference sequence). The CDR3 DNA sequence: TGTGCCAGCAGTCCCATCGACAGGTTCGGCACCGGGGAGCTGTTTTTT. The encoded protein is CASSPIDRFGTGELFF.

This clonotype was recorded many times. The chain links TRBV9 to TRBJ2-7, with TRBD2 matching over 7 bases. The J segment lost 1 base and the V segment lost 0 bases, leaving 4 bases of the junction unmatched. Germline V gene sequence: CDR1 SGDLS, CDR2 YYNGEE. The CDR3 covers 15 residues. The CDR3 sequence: CASSVDGTTSYEQYF. DNA of the CDR3: TGTGCCAGCAGCGTAGATGGGACTACGTCCTACGAGCAGTACTTC.

This clonotype was detected ten times or more. The chain carries TRBV5-1 and TRBJ2-7; 9 bases are shared with TRBD1. The length of the CDR3 is 15 residues. V lost 4 bases to trimming and J lost 5 bases; unmatched junction nucleotides: 10. Germline assignment: CDR1 SGHRS and CDR2 YFSETQ. The CDR3 spells CASSPGQGPLHEQYF. The CDR3 DNA reads TGCGCCAGCAGCCCGGGACAGGGCCCTCTCCACGAGCAGTACTTC.

The chain combines TRBV6-1 with TRBJ2-2; a weak D match, TRBD2 (5 bases). With 6 bases removed from V and 0 bases from J, the gap between germline ends came to 23 bases. The CDR3 spans 19 residues. Germline V gene sequence: CDR1 MNHNS, CDR2 SASEGT. CDR3 DNA: TGTGCCAGCAGAAACAACCCCGGGAAAAGGGAGACGAACACCGGGGAGCTGTTTTTT. It is translated as CASRNNPGKRETNTGELFF.

On this clonotype itself: The conserved phenylalanine or tryptophan is not found at the CDR3 terminus, so this likely reflects a read error. V is TRBV5-1 and J is TRBJ2-5; no clear D. The CDR3 has 13 residues. Trimming removed 1 base at V and 3 bases at J, with 7 bases between. The germline CDR1 and CDR2 sequences are SGHRS and YFSETQ. The CDR3 bases are TGCGCCAGCAGCTTGACTGATGAAGAGACCCAGTACCTC. Its protein is CASSLTDEETQYL.